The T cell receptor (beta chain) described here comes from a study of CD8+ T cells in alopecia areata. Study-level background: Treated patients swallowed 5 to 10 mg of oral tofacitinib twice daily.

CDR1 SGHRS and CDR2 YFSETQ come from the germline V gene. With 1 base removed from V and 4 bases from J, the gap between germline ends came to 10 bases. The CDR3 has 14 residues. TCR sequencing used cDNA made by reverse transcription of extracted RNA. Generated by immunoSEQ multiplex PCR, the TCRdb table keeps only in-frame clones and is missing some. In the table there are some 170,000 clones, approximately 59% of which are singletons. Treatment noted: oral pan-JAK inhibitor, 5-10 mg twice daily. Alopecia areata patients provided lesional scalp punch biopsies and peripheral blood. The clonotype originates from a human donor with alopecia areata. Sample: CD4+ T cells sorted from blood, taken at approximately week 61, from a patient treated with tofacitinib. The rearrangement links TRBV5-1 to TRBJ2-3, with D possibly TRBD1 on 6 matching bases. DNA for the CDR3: TGCGCCAGCAGCTTGACAGGGATGCCAGATACGCAGTATTTT. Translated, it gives CASSLTGMPDTQYF. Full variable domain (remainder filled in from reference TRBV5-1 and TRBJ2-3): KAGVTQTPRYLIKTRGQQVTLSCSPISGHRSVSWYQQTPGQGLQFLFEYFSETQRNKGNFPGRFSGRQFSNSRSEMNVSTLELGDSALYLCASSLTGMPDTQYFGPGTRLTVL.